This T cell receptor (beta chain) came from a study of human T cells and chemical hapten exposure. This clonotype was counted many times. The target antigen is unknown. Its ends do not fully match the called genes, so a read error is possible. Specified time point: patch test 3, about 24 weeks after DPC sensitization. As for treatment: therapeutic diphenylcyclopropenone sensitization with weekly scalp DPC. Unfractionated whole blood yielded total RNA. Study-level findings and limits: Healthy people's immune response may differ from that of the donors, who had alopecia.

The library tagged each cDNA molecule with unique molecular identifiers. MiXCR, applied by TCRdb to the RACE reads, yields one record per CDR3 protein. In the table there are some 90,000 distinct CDR3 sequences, about 11% of which are singletons. This CDR3 comprises 13 residues. This specimen was whole blood, taken in connection with sensitization to the hapten diphenylcyclopropenone (DPC). The chain employs TRBV12-3 or TRBV12-4 and TRBJ2-5; D perhaps matches TRBD2 (5 bases). The clonotype comes from a woman aged 25 to 45 with alopecia areata. Some clones in this sample may be carry-over from other donors' samples. CDR3 amino acids: CASSLGGQETQYF. The CDR3 DNA sequence: TGCGCCAGCAGCTTGGGCGGGCAAGAGACCCAGTACTTC.